This TCR beta chain was sequenced in a study of blood T cells in healthy people across ages. Study findings and constraints: Since the PBMCs were unsorted, naive and antigen-experienced cells could not be conclusively compared.

Through a sample-barcoded 5' primer and a J-beta primer mix, a second PCR was run for roughly 6 to 12 cycles. TCRdb re-analysed the 5' RACE reads in MiXCR, keeping a single row per CDR3 protein. The data show roughly 1.5 million distinct CDR3 sequences, with approximately 43% seen just once and over 3.5% held by the top ten. Regarding this clonotype: Its specificity is not known. Just one base apart from a much larger clone, this may be a read error.

The CDR3 is 14 amino acids. CDR1 is MGHRA and CDR2 is YSYEKL in the germline V gene. The extraction recovered at least 5.5 micrograms of total RNA per sample. Sequencing was carried out using blood. The clonotype comes from a woman aged 18-35 years in good health. The gene calls are TRBV4-1 and TRBJ2-1; D remains unclear. The end of the DNA aligns better with TRBJ2-7, so the J call may be wrong. CDR3 nucleotide sequence: TGCGCCAGCAGCCAAGGGGCTTCTTACAATGAGCAGTACTTC. This translates into CASSQGASYNEQYF.